This T cell receptor (beta chain) comes out of a study of blood T cell repertoires in COVID-19. Exposed participants came across a COVID-19 case within 2 weeks before study entry. In the authors' methods: Cell counts per sample came from amplifying reference gene primers. Repertoires were generated with immunoSEQ multiplex PCR, while TCRdb's copy carries only in-frame clones and drops some. V, J and clone size derive from that table, while D and trimming were established from the DNA sequence. The table shows about 350,000 clones, with about nine tenths occurring only once. The germline gives CDR1 SGHAT, CDR2 FQNNGV. After removal of 2 bases from V and 1 base from J, the junction contained 6 bases not matched to a gene. The CDR3 loop spans 16 amino acids.

The genes are TRBV11-2 and TRBJ2-7; 9 bases match TRBD1. The sample comprised PBMCs or T cells enriched from blood (not recorded which). The source of this sequence is a woman in her thirties who had been exposed to COVID-19. The CDR3 region is CASSLRRQGESYEQYF. The CDR3 nucleotides are TGTGCCAGCAGCTTACGTCGACAGGGGGAGTCCTACGAGCAGTACTTC.